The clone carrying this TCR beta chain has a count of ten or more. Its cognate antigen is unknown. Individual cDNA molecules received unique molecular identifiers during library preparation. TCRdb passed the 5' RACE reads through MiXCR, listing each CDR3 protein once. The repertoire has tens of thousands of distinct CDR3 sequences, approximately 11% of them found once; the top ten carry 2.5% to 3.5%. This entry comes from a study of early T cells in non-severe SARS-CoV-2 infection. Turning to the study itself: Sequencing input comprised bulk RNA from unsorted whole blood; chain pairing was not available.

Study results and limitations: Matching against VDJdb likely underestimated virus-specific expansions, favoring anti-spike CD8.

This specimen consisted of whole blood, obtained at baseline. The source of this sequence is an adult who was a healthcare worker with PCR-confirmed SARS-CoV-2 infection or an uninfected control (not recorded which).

The DNA for the CDR3 is TGTGCCAGCAGCCTAAGGCCCCCGGGACAGGGAGTTAACGAGCAGTACTTC. Protein product: CASSLRPPGQGVNEQYF. This chain links TRBV7-8 with TRBJ2-7, with TRBD1 matching over 9 bases. CDR3 length equals 17 residues. Germline V gene sequence: CDR1 SGHVS, CDR2 FQNEAQ. Germline trimming cut 5 bases from V and 5 bases from J; bases unmatched to any gene: 16.